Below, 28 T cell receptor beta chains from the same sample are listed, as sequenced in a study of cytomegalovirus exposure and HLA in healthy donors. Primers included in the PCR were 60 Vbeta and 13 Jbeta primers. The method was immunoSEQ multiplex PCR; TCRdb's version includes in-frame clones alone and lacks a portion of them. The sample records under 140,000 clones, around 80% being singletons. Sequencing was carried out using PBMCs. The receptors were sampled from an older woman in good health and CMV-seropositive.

Written as DNA, the CDR3 is TGTGCCAGCAGCTGGGGCACCCGACAGTACTTC. Amino acid sequence: CASSWGTRQYF. This chain links TRBV7-9 with TRBJ2-4; a weak D match, TRBD1 (5 bases). The CDR3 is 11 residues long. CDR1 SEHNR and CDR2 FQNEAQ come from the germline V gene (reference sequence). Trimming pared 4 bases from V and 13 bases from J, leaving 11 bases between.

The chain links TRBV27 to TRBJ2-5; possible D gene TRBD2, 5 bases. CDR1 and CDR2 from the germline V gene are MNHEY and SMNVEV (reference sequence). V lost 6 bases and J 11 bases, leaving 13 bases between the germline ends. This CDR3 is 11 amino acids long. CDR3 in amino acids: CASSPLGDQYF. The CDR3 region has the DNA TGTGCCAGCAGCCCTCTCGGGGATCAGTACTTC.

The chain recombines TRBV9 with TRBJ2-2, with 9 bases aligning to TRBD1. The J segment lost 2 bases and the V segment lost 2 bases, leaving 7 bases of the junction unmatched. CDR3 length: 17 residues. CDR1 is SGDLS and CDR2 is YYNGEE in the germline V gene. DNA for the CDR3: TGTGCCAGCAGCGTCCCCCGGGACAGGGTTAACACCGGGGAGCTGTTTTTT. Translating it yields CASSVPRDRVNTGELFF.

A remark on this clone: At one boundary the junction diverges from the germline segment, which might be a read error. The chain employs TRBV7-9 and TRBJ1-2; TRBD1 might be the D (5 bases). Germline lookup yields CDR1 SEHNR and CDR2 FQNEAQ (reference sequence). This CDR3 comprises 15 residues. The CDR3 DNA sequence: TGTTCCAGCAGCCTGAGACTGGGGCTGCCTGATGGCTACACCTTC. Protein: CSSSLRLGLPDGYTF.

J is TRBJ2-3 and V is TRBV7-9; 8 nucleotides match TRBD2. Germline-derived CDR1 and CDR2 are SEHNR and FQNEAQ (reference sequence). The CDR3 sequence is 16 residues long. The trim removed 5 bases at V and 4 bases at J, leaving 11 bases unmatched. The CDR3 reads CASSTQAGEPPDTQYF. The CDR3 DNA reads TGTGCCAGCAGCACCCAAGCGGGAGAGCCCCCAGATACGCAGTATTTT.

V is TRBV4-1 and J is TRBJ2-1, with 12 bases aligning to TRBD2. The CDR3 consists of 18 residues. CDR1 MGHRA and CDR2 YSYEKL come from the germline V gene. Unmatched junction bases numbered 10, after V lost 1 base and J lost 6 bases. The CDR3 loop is CASSQAELAGGAPNEQFF. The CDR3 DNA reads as TGCGCCAGCAGCCAAGCGGAGCTAGCGGGAGGGGCTCCCAATGAGCAGTTCTTC.

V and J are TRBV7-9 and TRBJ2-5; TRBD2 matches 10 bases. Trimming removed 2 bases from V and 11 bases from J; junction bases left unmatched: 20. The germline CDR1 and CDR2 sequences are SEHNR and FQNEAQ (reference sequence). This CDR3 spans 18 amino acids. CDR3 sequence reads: CASSLLDIRASGREEQYF. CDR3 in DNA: TGTGCCAGCAGCTTACTAGATATTAGGGCTAGCGGGAGAGAAGAGCAGTACTTC.

CDR3 loop: CASSPPVDGGRFLNTEAFF. The CDR3 bases are TGTGCCAGCAGCCCACCCGTCGACGGGGGGCGATTCCTGAACACTGAAGCTTTCTTT. The genes are TRBV13 and TRBJ1-1; D might be TRBD1 (6 bases). This CDR3 has 19 residues. Germline assignment: CDR1 PRHDT and CDR2 FYEKMQ (reference sequence). V dropped 5 bases and J dropped 0 bases, with 25 bases sitting between them.

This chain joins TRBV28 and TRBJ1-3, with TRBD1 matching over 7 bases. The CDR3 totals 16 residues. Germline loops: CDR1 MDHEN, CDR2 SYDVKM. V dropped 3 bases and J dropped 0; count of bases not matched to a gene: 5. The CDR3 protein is CASSFGTVPSGNTIYF. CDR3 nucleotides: TGTGCCAGCAGTTTCGGGACAGTACCCTCTGGAAACACCATATATTTT. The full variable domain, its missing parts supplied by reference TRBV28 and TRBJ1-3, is DVKVTQSSRYLVKRTGEKVFLECVQDMDHENMFWYRQDPGLGLRLIYFSYDVKMKEKGDIPEGYSVSREKKERFSLILESASTNQTSMYLCASSFGTVPSGNTIYFGEGSWLTVV.

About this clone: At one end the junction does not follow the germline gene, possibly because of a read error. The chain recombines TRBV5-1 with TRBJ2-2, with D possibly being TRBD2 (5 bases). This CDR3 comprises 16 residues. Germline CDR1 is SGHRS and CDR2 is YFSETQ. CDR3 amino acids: CASSLDPLGSTGELFF. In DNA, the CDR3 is TGCGCCAGCAGCTTGGACCCTTTAGGATCCACCGGGGAACTGTTTTTT.

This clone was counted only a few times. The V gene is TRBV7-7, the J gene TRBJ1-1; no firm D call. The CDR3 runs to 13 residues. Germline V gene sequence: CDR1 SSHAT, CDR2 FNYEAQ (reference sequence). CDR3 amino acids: CAISNSVGTEAFF. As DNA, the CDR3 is TGTGCTATCAGTAATAGCGTTGGGACTGAAGCTTTCTTT.

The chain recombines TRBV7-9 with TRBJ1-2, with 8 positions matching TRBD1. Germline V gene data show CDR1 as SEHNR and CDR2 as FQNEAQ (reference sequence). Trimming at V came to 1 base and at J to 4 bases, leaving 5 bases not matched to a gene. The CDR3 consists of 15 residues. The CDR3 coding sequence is TGTGCCAGCAGCTTAGGTACAGGGGGGGTCTATGGCTACACCTTC. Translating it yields CASSLGTGGVYGYTF.

The CDR3 is CASSVTPQSSQGETQYF. In DNA form, the CDR3 reads TGTGCCAGCAGCGTAACCCCACAGAGCTCACAGGGAGAGACCCAGTACTTC. This chain uses TRBV9 with TRBJ2-5, with D possibly being TRBD1 (6 bases). Trimming stripped 1 base from V and 4 bases from J, with 20 bases between. Germline V lookup: CDR1 SGDLS, CDR2 YYNGEE. The CDR3 runs to 17 residues.

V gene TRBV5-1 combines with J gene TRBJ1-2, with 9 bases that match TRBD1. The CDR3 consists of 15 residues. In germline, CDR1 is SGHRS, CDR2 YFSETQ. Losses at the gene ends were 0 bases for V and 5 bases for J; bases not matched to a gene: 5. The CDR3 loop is CASSLGGQGRYGYTF. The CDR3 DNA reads TGCGCCAGCAGCTTGGGTGGACAGGGGAGGTATGGCTACACCTTC.

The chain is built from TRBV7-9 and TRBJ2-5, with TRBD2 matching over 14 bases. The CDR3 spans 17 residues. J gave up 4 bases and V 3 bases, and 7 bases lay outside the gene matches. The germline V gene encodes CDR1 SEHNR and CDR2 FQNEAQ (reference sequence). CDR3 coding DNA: TGTGCCAGCAGCTTTAGTCTGGGACTAGCGGGAGTAGAGACCCAGTACTTC. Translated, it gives CASSFSLGLAGVETQYF.

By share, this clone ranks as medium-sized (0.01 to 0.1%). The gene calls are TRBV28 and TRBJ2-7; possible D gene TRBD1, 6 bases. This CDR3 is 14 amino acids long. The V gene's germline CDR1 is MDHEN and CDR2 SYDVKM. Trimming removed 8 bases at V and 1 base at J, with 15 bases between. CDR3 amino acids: CASCTWDKSYEQYF. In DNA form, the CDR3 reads TGTGCCAGCTGCACATGGGACAAATCCTACGAGCAGTACTTC.

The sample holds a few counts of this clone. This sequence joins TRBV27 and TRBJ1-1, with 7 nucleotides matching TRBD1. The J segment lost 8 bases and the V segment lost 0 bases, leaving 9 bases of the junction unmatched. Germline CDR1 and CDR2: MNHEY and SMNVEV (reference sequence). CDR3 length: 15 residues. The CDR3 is CASSLSPHRGREAFF. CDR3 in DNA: TGTGCCAGCAGTTTATCCCCTCACAGGGGAAGGGAAGCTTTCTTT.

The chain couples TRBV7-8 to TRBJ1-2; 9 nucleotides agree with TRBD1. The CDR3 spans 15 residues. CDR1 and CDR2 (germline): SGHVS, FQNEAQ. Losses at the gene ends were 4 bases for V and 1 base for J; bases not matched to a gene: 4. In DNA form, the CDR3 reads TGTGCCAGCAGCTCCCGACAGGGGGGTAACTATGGCTACACCTTC. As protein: CASSSRQGGNYGYTF.

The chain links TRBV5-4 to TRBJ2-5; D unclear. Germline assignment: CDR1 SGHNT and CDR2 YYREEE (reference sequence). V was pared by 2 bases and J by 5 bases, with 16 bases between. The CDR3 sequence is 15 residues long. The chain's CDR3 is CASSFRQFRWETQYF. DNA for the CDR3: TGTGCCAGCAGCTTTAGACAATTCCGATGGGAGACCCAGTACTTC.

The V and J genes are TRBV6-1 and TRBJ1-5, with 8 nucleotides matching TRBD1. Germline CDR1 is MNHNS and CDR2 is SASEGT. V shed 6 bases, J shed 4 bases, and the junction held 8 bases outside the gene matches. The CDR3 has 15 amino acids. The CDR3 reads CASRPQGDLNQPQHF. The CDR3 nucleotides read TGTGCCAGCAGACCACAGGGGGATTTGAATCAGCCCCAGCATTTT.

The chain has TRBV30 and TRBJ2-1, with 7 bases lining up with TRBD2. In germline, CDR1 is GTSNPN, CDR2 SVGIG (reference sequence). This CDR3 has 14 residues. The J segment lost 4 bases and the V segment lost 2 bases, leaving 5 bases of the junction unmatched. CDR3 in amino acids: CAWSSGTTYNEQFF. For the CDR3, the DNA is TGTGCCTGGAGTAGTGGGACTACATACAATGAGCAGTTCTTC.

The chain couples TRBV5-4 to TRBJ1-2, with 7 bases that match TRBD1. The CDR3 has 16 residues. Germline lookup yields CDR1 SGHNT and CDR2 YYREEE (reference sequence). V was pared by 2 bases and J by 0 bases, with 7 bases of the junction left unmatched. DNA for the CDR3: TGTGCCAGCAGCTTTATATCCGGGACAGCTAACTATGGCTACACCTTC. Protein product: CASSFISGTANYGYTF.

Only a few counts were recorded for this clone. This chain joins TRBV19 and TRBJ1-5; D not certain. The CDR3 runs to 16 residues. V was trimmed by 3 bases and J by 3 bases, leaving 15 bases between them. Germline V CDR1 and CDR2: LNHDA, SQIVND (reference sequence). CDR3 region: CASSIRPGEPNQPQHF. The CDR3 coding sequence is TGTGCCAGTAGTATCAGACCAGGTGAACCCAATCAGCCCCAGCATTTT.

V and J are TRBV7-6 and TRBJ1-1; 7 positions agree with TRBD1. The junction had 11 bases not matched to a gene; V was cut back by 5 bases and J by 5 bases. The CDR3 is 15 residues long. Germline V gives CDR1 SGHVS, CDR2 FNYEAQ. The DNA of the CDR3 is TGTGCCAGCAGCCCGCGACAGGGAGTAAGGACTGAAGCTTTCTTT. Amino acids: CASSPRQGVRTEAFF.

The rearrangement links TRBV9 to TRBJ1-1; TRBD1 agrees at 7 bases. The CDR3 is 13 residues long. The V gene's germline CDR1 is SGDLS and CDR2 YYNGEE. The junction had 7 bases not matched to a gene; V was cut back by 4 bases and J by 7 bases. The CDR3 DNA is TGTGCCAGCAGCCCAGGACAGGTCGTTGAAGCTTTCTTT. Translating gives CASSPGQVVEAFF.

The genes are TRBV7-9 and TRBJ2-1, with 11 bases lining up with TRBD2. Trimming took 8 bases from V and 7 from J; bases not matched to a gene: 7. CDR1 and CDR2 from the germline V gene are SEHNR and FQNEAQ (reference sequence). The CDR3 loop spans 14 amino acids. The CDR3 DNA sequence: TGTGCCAGCGGTAGCGGGAGGGCCGGAAATGAGCAGTTCTTC. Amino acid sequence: CASGSGRAGNEQFF.

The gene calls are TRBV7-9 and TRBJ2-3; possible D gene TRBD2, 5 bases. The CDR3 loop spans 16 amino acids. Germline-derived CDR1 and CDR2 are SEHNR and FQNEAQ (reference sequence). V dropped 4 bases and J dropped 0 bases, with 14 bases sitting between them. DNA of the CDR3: TGTGCCAGCAGCTCCCGATATAGCGAGAGCACAGATACGCAGTATTTT. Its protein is CASSSRYSESTDTQYF. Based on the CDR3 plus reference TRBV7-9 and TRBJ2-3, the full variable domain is DTGVSQNPRHKITKRGQNVTFRCDPISEHNRLYWYRQTLGQGPEFLTYFQNEAQLEKSRLLSDRFSAERPKGSFSTLEIQRTEQGDSAMYLCASSSRYSESTDTQYFGPGTRLTVL.

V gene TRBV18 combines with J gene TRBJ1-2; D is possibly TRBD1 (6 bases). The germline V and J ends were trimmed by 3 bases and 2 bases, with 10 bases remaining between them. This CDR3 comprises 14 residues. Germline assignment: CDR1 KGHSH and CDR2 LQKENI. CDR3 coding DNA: TGTGCCAGCTCACCTAGGACAGACAACTATGGCTACACCTTC. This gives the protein CASSPRTDNYGYTF.